What follows describes a single TCR beta chain. What it binds is unknown. The data originate from a study of cytomegalovirus exposure and HLA in healthy donors. Primers for the PCR totalled 60 Vbeta and 13 Jbeta. Here immunoSEQ multiplex PCR was the method, and the copy in TCRdb shows in-frame clones only, minus some. The listing contains 80,000 to 100,000 clones. Study-level results: Earlier results showed most TCR beta V segments being productive about 87% or about 30% of the time.

The receptor was isolated from a man aged 45 to 65 in good health and CMV-seropositive. Sequences were obtained from PBMCs.

Written as DNA, the CDR3 is TGTGCCACCTCACCACCGGCAGCGGGGCCGGGAGAGACCCAGTACTTC. As protein: CATSPPAAGPGETQYF. J is TRBJ2-5 and V is TRBV5-4; 7 bases line up with TRBD2. V dropped 9 bases and J dropped 4; count of bases not matched to a gene: 18. This CDR3 is built from 16 residues. From germline, CDR1 is SGHNT and CDR2 YYREEE (reference sequence).